In its sample, the clone carrying this T cell receptor beta chain was seen many times. CDR1 MNHEY and CDR2 SMNVEV come from the germline V gene (reference sequence). Losses at the gene ends were 3 bases for V and 3 bases for J; bases not matched to a gene: 2. The CDR3 runs to 13 residues. This record comes from a study of T-cell reconstitution after alpha-beta-depleted transplantation in children. Unique molecular identifiers were used to barcode this TCRbeta library. MiXCR, applied by TCRdb to the PCR reads, yields one record per CDR3 protein. The table lists 600,000 to 700,000 distinct CDR3 sequences, approximately 16% of them singletons.

This receptor was identified in a human donor who donated a stem cell graft to a child with acute myeloid leukemia. This sample comprised PBMCs from the stem cell graft donor, obtained from the stem cell graft. The rearrangement uses TRBV27 and TRBJ2-7, with TRBD1 identical over 7 bases. The chain's CDR3 is CASSLTGNYEQYF. Here the CDR3 DNA reads TGTGCCAGCAGTTTGACAGGGAACTACGAGCAGTACTTC.